The rows below give T cell receptor beta chains drawn from one sample of a study of vaccination effects on CD4 cells after COVID-19. Data came from immunoSEQ multiplex PCR; TCRdb stores just in-frame clones and leaves some out. The sample consists of fewer than 35,000 clones, around three quarters of them appearing once. These TCRs are of unknown antigen specificity. The sequences come from CD4+ T cells from PBMCs cultured without peptide, collected before COVID-19 vaccination. These receptors were taken from a human donor who received a COVID-19 vaccine. Both conserved end residues are part of each CDR3. A D gene is named only where the DNA matches it firmly.

>TRBV11-2|-|TRBJ2-1
CASSVEMYLVEQFF
>TRBV19|-|TRBJ1-2
CASSTQPGRARRDGYTF
>TRBV5-6|TRBD1|TRBJ2-7
CASSLFSDRAYEQYF
>TRBV6-5|-|TRBJ1-2
CASSREVMNYGYTF
>TRBV5-1|-|TRBJ1-1
CASSLGPLNTEAFF
>TRBV2|-|TRBJ2-3
CASRLREGTDTQYF
>TRBV4-1|TRBD1|TRBJ1-1
CASSPGPLSGTVNTEAFF
>TRBV25-1|-|TRBJ1-2
CASSERGASRYGYTF
>TRBV18|-|TRBJ2-5
CASSPGSFFGGRGPGETQYF
>TRBV6-4|TRBD1|TRBJ1-3
CASSDPILGTGYGNTIYF
>TRBV18|-|TRBJ1-5
CASSPRDNSNQPQHF
>TRBV7-2|-|TRBJ2-3
CASSLIRAGDTQYF
>TRBV27|-|TRBJ2-7
CASKTGTPPEQYF
>TRBV18|TRBD2|TRBJ2-7
CASSPGLAPYEQYF
>TRBV18|-|TRBJ1-3
CASSPSESSGNTIYF
>TRBV16|-|TRBJ2-5
CASSQSRGAGETQYF
>TRBV7-2|TRBD1|TRBJ2-2
CASRQTGGANTGELFF
>TRBV5-6|-|TRBJ2-2
CASSLGRTGELFF
>TRBV30|-|TRBJ1-5
CAWTLGVQPQHF
>TRBV18|TRBD1|TRBJ2-1
CASSPPVGTGDNEQFF
>TRBV29-1|-|TRBJ1-1
CSVEFSMNTEAFF
>TRBV11-2|-|TRBJ1-2
CASSPSRGNYGYTF
>TRBV12-5|TRBD1|TRBJ1-1
CASGLVRSTGGTNTEAFF
>TRBV5-6|-|TRBJ1-5
CASSVSWGNQPQHF
>TRBV10-3|-|TRBJ2-7
CATSAEAYEQYF
>TRBV7-9|-|TRBJ1-1
CASSITGGNTEAFF
>TRBV7-8|-|TRBJ2-7
CASSLGGVGLSYEQYF
>TRBV18|-|TRBJ2-6
CASSLQTSGANVLTF
>TRBV9|-|TRBJ2-3
CASSVLSLSNPDTQYF
>TRBV24-1|-|TRBJ1-2
CATSDEGDGYTF
>TRBV7-2|-|TRBJ1-2
CASSFDRQNYGYTF
>TRBV2|-|TRBJ1-5
CASSEEGGGHQPQHF
>TRBV5-4|-|TRBJ2-2
CASSISQANTGELFF
>TRBV19|-|TRBJ1-4
CASSIRSEKLFF
>TRBV4-1|-|TRBJ1-4
CASIRVALSNEKLFF
>TRBV6-5|-|TRBJ1-2
CASSSHEGRGYTF
>TRBV19|-|TRBJ1-3
CASRFTSSGNTIYF
>TRBV5-4|-|TRBJ1-2
CASSFTGGRGYTF
>TRBV6-5|TRBD2|TRBJ2-7
CASSYSSGGAYEQYF
>TRBV2|TRBD1|TRBJ1-1
CASRGGSTGAGTEAFF
>TRBV7-9|-|TRBJ1-4
CASTDTSNEKLFF
>TRBV5-5|-|TRBJ2-5
CASSLSAVDGETQYF
>TRBV6-1|-|TRBJ1-1
CASSESGPNTEAFF
>TRBV3-1/TRBV3-2|-|TRBJ2-5
CASSQVPETQYF
>TRBV29-1|-|TRBJ1-2
CSVTDAAGLYGYTF
>TRBV6-2/TRBV6-3|-|TRBJ2-1
CASSPSGGYYNEQFF
>TRBV4-2|-|TRBJ2-1
CASSQEASVSYNEQFF
>TRBV27|TRBD1|TRBJ2-7
CASSLSGAHGTGLREQYF
>TRBV24-1|-|TRBJ1-1
CATTVYGDTEAFF
>TRBV6-1|-|TRBJ1-5
CASSEAGLGQPQHF
>TRBV5-1|TRBD1|TRBJ2-5
CASSTGTGGLETQYF
>TRBV2|-|TRBJ1-2
CASSERWGFSYGYTF
>TRBV5-1|TRBD1|TRBJ2-2
CASRRTGAAGELFF